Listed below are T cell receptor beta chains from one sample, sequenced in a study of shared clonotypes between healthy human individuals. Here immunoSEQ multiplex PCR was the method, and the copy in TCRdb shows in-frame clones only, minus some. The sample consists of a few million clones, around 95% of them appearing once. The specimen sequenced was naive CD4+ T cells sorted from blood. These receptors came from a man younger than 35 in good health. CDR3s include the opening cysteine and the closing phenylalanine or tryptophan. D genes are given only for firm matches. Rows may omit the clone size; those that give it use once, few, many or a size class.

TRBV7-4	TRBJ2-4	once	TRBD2	TGTGCCAGCAGCTTTAATGAGGGAGGGCCGTTTATGCTAGCCAAAAACATTCAGTACTTC	CASSFNEGGPFMLAKNIQYF
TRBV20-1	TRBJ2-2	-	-	TGCAGTGCTAGAGAGGTCGGGGAGCTGTTTTTT	CSAREVGELFF
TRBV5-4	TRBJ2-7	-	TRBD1	TGTGCCAGCAGCTCTGGACAGGGGGAATACGAGCAGTACTTC	CASSSGQGEYEQYF
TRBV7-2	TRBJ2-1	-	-	TGTGCCAGCAGCTTAGGTATAGAGCAGTTCTTC	CASSLGIEQFF
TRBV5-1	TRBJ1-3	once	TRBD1	TGCGCCAGCAGCTTGCCAGGGGGCTCTGGAAACACCATATATTTT	CASSLPGGSGNTIYF
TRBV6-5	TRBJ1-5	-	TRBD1	TGTGCCAGCAGAGGGACAGGGAATAGCAATCAGCCCCAGCATTTT	CASRGTGNSNQPQHF
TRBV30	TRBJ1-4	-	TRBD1	TGTGCCTGGAGTGTAGGGGGCTCTAATGAAAAACTGTTTTTT	CAWSVGGSNEKLFF
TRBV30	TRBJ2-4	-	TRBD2	TGTGCCTGGAGTGTGGGCAGCGGACTAGCGGGGAGCCTAGCCAAAAACATTCAGTACTTC	CAWSVGSGLAGSLAKNIQYF
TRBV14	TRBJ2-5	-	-	TGTGCCAGCAGCCAAGATTCTCCAGGGCTGGGGGAGACCCAGTACTTC	CASSQDSPGLGETQYF
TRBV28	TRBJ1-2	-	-	TGTGCCAGCAGTCCGACGGACGTCCATGGCTACACCTTC	CASSPTDVHGYTF
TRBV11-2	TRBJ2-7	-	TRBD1	TGTGCCAGCAGCTTAAGGACAGGGGGCACGTACGAGCAGTACTTC	CASSLRTGGTYEQYF
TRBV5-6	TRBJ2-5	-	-	TGTGCCAGCAGCTTTCGGACACCCTACCAAGAGACCCAGTACTTC	CASSFRTPYQETQYF
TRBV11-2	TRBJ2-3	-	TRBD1	TGTGCCAGCAGCAAAGGACAGGCTCCCGGTTATACGCAGTATTTT	CASSKGQAPGYTQYF
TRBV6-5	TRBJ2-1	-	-	TGTGCCAGCAGTTCGGCAGGGACGGGCTCCAATGAGCAGTTCTTC	CASSSAGTGSNEQFF
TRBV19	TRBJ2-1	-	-	TGTGCCAGTAGTATCCAATCATTCCCCAATGAGCAGTTCTTC	CASSIQSFPNEQFF
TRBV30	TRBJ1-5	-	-	TGTGCCTGGAGTGTAGTTGGCGGCAATCAGCCCCAGCATTTT	CAWSVVGGNQPQHF
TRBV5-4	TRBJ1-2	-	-	TGTGCCAGCAGCTTTCGGACATCCAGTACTAACTATGGCTACACCTTC	CASSFRTSSTNYGYTF
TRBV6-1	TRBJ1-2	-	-	TGTGCCAGCAGTGAAGAGGGGCGCGTAGGTGGCTACACCTTC	CASSEEGRVGGYTF
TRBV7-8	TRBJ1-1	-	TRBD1	TGTGCCAGCAGCTTCCGGGACAGTAACGCTGAAGCTTTCTTT	CASSFRDSNAEAFF
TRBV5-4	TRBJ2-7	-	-	TGTGCCAGCAGCCCAACAGATTACGAGCAGTACTTC	CASSPTDYEQYF
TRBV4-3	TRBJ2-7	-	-	TGCGCCAGCAGCTCCTTTATAAGCGACGAGCAGTACTTC	CASSSFISDEQYF
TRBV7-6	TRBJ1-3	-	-	TGTGCCAGCAGCTTAGCCGGGTCAAGTCCTGGAAACACCATATATTTT	CASSLAGSSPGNTIYF
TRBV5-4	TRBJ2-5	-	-	TGTGCCAGCAGCTTGAACCCGGACGGGACCCAGTACTTC	CASSLNPDGTQYF
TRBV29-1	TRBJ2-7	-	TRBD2	TGCAGCGTCCGTAGCGGGGGGGCGTACGAGCAGTACTTC	CSVRSGGAYEQYF
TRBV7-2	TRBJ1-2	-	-	TGTGCCAGCAGCAACTCGGGGGACTATGGCTACACCTTC	CASSNSGDYGYTF
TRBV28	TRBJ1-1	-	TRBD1	TGTGCCAGCAGTCCCCGCTGGACAGGGCTTACTGAAGCTTTCTTT	CASSPRWTGLTEAFF
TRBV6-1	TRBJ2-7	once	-	TGTGCCAGCAGGGCGCGACTTAGCTCCTACGAGCAGTACTTC	CASRARLSSYEQYF
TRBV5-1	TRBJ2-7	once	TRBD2	TGCGCCAGCAGCCCTAGCGGGGGAGACTACGAGCAGTACTTC	CASSPSGGDYEQYF
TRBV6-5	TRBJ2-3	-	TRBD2	TGTGCCAGCAGTTACTCGGCTAGCGGGTTGACAGATACGCAGTATTTT	CASSYSASGLTDTQYF
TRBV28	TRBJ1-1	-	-	TGTGCCAGCAGCGCAATTAAAGCTTTCTTT	CASSAIKAFF
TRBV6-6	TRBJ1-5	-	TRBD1	TGTGCCAGCGCCCATGGAGGGGGCGCAGATCAGCCCCAGCATTTT	CASAHGGGADQPQHF
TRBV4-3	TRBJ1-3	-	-	TGCGCCAGCAGCCCTTACACCGGGACGGTCGGAAACACCATATATTTT	CASSPYTGTVGNTIYF
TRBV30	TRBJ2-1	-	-	TGTGCCTGGACGGGTCGACTCGGATACAATGAGCAGTTCTTC	CAWTGRLGYNEQFF
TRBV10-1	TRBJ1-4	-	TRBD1	TGCGCCAGCAGTGAGGCCCGACAGGGAGCTAATGAAAAACTGTTTTTT	CASSEARQGANEKLFF
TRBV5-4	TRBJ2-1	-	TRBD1	TGTGCCAGCAGCTCCGACAGGGAAACATACAATGAGCAGTTCTTC	CASSSDRETYNEQFF
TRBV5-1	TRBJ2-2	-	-	TGCGCCAGCAGCCCGGGACGGGCGAACACCGGGGAGCTGTTTTTT	CASSPGRANTGELFF
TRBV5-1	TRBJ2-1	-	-	TGCGCCAGCAGCTCCACAGGAAGCTCCTACAATGAGCAGTTCTTC	CASSSTGSSYNEQFF
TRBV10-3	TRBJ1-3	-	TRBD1	TGTGCCATCACCCAAGACAGGGCCGGAAACACCATATATTTT	CAITQDRAGNTIYF
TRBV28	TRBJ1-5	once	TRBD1	TGTGCCAGCTCCGACAGGGGACCCACGGAGCCCCAGCATTTT	CASSDRGPTEPQHF
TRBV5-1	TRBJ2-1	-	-	TGCGCCAGCAGCTTCAACAGTATACCCTACAATGAGCAGTTCTTC	CASSFNSIPYNEQFF
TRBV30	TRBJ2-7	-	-	TGTGCCTGGAGTCTGATGGGGGAGCAGTACTTC	CAWSLMGEQYF
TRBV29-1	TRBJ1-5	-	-	TGCAGCGCTATAGGGGATAGCAATCAGCCCCAGCATTTT	CSAIGDSNQPQHF
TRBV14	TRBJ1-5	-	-	TGTGCCAGCAGGGCTACTCTCCGGGGGCTGATGCAGCCCCAGCATTTT	CASRATLRGLMQPQHF
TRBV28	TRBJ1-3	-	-	TGTGCCAGCAGCCCACCCGGGGGTCAGGGCCTCTCTGGAAACACCATATATTTT	CASSPPGGQGLSGNTIYF
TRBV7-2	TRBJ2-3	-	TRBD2	TGTGCCAGCAGCTTCGGTAGCGGGAGGAGCACAGATACGCAGTATTTT	CASSFGSGRSTDTQYF
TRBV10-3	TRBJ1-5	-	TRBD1	TGTGCCATCAGTGAGTCCGGGACAGGGGGCCAGCCCCAGCATTTT	CAISESGTGGQPQHF
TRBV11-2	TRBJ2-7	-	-	TGTGCCAGCAGCTTAGATGGGGCCTTCCCCTACGAGCAGTACTTC	CASSLDGAFPYEQYF
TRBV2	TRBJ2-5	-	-	TGTGCCAGCTGGGGAACCGGGGCCCCTCAAGAGACCCAGTACTTC	CASWGTGAPQETQYF